This passage covers 30 T cell receptor beta chains from one sample sequenced in a study of blood T cell repertoires in COVID-19 (dated by TCRdb to 2020 to 2022). Libraries were prepared through the immunoSEQ multiplex PCR assay. TCRdb holds this immuneACCESS table with in-frame rearrangements only. Some clones are missing; in checked studies, unresolved V genes explain under half, and the rest has no known cause. The sample table holds over 100,000 clones, of which about 87% were seen once. The ten top clones hold around 14% of the sample. Sequenced input: peripheral blood. The receptors were sampled from a man aged 45-60 years with acute or convalescent COVID-19.

The rearrangement links TRBV28 to TRBJ1-2; TRBD1 agrees at 11 bases. V shed 5 bases and J 7 bases; nucleotides not matched to a gene: 6. The germline V gene encodes CDR1 MDHEN and CDR2 SYDVKM. The CDR3 runs to 14 residues. The CDR3 reads CASSHGTGGFGYTF. Here the CDR3 DNA reads TGTGCCAGCAGTCACGGGACAGGGGGGTTTGGCTACACCTTC.

V gene TRBV5-5 combines with J gene TRBJ2-7, with TRBD1 as a possible D gene (6 bases). In germline, CDR1 is SGHKS, CDR2 YYEKEE (reference sequence). The CDR3 runs to 14 residues. V lost 2 bases to trimming and J lost 3 bases, with 12 bases between them. CDR3 sequence reads: CASSLQGNDYEQYF. CDR3 nucleotides: TGTGCCAGCAGCTTACAGGGAAATGACTACGAGCAGTACTTC.

V and J are TRBV12-5 and TRBJ2-1; 8 bases map to TRBD2. CDR1 and CDR2 (germline): LGHNT, FRNRAP. J gave up 4 bases and V 6 bases, and 2 bases lay outside the gene matches. This CDR3 has 13 amino acids. In DNA, the CDR3 is TGTGCTAGTGGGTTAGCGGGGTACAATGAGCAGTTCTTC. This codes for CASGLAGYNEQFF.

The rearrangement joins TRBV10-3 to TRBJ2-7; 9 nucleotides agree with TRBD2. The CDR3 runs to 15 residues. Unmatched junction bases numbered 6, after V lost 6 bases and J lost 0 bases. Germline V lookup: CDR1 ENHRY, CDR2 SYGVKD. The CDR3 reads CAIRNLAGSSYEQYF. For the CDR3, the DNA is TGTGCCATCAGGAACCTAGCGGGAAGCTCCTACGAGCAGTACTTC.

The V gene is TRBV4-1, the J gene TRBJ2-7, with 7 bases aligning to TRBD1. The germline V gene has CDR1 MGHRA and CDR2 YSYEKL. The CDR3 loop spans 17 amino acids. V lost 4 bases and J lost 2; bases outside the gene matches: 14. The CDR3 spells CASSPTLYGTETYEQYF. The CDR3 coding sequence is TGCGCCAGCAGCCCCACTCTCTATGGGACAGAAACCTACGAGCAGTACTTC.

As concerns this clone: Additional DNA sequences in this sample encode the identical CDR3. This chain joins TRBV5-4 and TRBJ2-5; tentatively, D is TRBD2 (6 bases). The CDR3 totals 13 residues. Germline-derived CDR1 and CDR2 are SGHNT and YYREEE (reference sequence). Trimming took 0 bases from V and 5 from J, leaving 8 bases between them. Here the CDR3 DNA reads TGTGCCAGCAGCTTGGCAGGAGGGGAGACCCAGTACTTC. Amino acid sequence: CASSLAGGETQYF.

This chain links TRBV5-8 with TRBJ1-5; D ambiguous. Trimming removed 2 bases at V and 3 bases at J, with 3 bases between. There are 12 residues in the CDR3. Germline V lookup: CDR1 SGHTS, CDR2 YDEGEE. In DNA form, the CDR3 reads TGTGCCAGCAGCTTCTTCAATCAGCCCCAGCATTTT. The encoded protein is CASSFFNQPQHF.

This clone was found once. This rearrangement joins TRBV9 to TRBJ2-4; maybe TRBD1 (6 bases). Germline V gene lookup returns CDR1 SGDLS and CDR2 YYNGEE. The CDR3 spans 16 residues. Trimming shortened V by 3 bases and J by 0 bases, and 13 bases separated the two germline ends. CDR3 loop: CASSDDRSSAKNIQYF. The CDR3 DNA reads as TGTGCCAGCAGCGACGACAGGTCTTCAGCCAAAAACATTCAGTACTTC. Based on the CDR3 plus reference TRBV9 and TRBJ2-4, the full variable domain is DSGVTQTPKHLITATGQRVTLRCSPRSGDLSVYWYQQSLDQGLQFLIQYYNGEERAKGNILERFSAQQFPDLHSELNLSSLELGDSALYFCASSDDRSSAKNIQYFGAGTRLSVL.

J is TRBJ2-2 and V is TRBV5-6; 11 bases align to TRBD2. CDR3 length: 16 residues. Germline V gene lookup returns CDR1 SGHDT and CDR2 YYEEEE. Losses at the gene ends were 0 bases for V and 5 bases for J; bases not matched to a gene: 3. CDR3 amino acids: CASSLDSGRGTGELFF. The CDR3 DNA sequence: TGTGCCAGCAGCTTGGATAGCGGGAGGGGGACCGGGGAGCTGTTTTTT.

The genes are TRBV28 and TRBJ2-3; no reliable D call. This CDR3 has 13 residues. V was pared by 8 bases and J by 3 bases, with 12 bases between. CDR1 and CDR2 from the germline V gene are MDHEN and SYDVKM. CDR3 loop: CASLGFPTDTQYF. CDR3 nucleotides: TGTGCCAGCCTAGGTTTTCCGACAGATACGCAGTATTTT.

The chain couples TRBV6-5 to TRBJ2-7; possibly TRBD2 for D (5 bases). The CDR3 consists of 13 residues. Trimming stripped 5 bases from V and 4 bases from J, with 12 bases between. CDR1 is MNHEY, CDR2 SVGAGI, per germline. The CDR3 DNA follows: TGTGCCAGCAGTCCCCACACTAGGTACGAGCAGTACTTC. Translated: CASSPHTRYEQYF.

Only one count was recorded for this clone. V gene TRBV9 combines with J gene TRBJ2-2, with 7 bases identical to TRBD2. Losses at the gene ends were 2 bases for V and 4 bases for J; bases not matched to a gene: 8. Germline V CDR1 and CDR2: SGDLS, YYNGEE. The CDR3 loop spans 16 amino acids. The CDR3 bases are TGTGCCAGCAGCGTCTGGGAGGGAGCGGGCACCGGGGAGCTGTTTTTT. It yields the protein CASSVWEGAGTGELFF.

The chain links TRBV3-1 (or the pseudogene TRBV3-2) to TRBJ2-4; perhaps TRBD2 as D (6 bases). V dropped 4 bases and J dropped 14 bases, with 15 bases sitting between them. The germline CDR1 and CDR2 sequences are LGHDT and YNNKEL (reference sequence). The CDR3 contains 12 residues. CDR3 loop: CASSPRLGSKYF. DNA for the CDR3: TGTGCCAGCAGCCCGAGACTAGGGAGTAAGTACTTC.

Here the CDR3 DNA reads TGTGCCAGCAGCCCGCTGGCAGGGGGGCCGGAGCGGTACGAGCAGTACTTC. Its translation is CASSPLAGGPERYEQYF. The V and J genes are TRBV14 and TRBJ2-7, with TRBD1 as a possible D gene (7 bases). The V end lost 4 bases, the J end lost 4 bases, and 23 bases lay between the germline ends. The germline gives CDR1 SGHDN, CDR2 FVKESK. There are 17 residues in the CDR3. Full variable domain (rest looked up from reference TRBV14 and TRBJ2-7): EAGVTQFPSHSVIEKGQTVTLRCDPISGHDNLYWYRRVMGKEIKFLLHFVKESKQDESGMPNNRFLAERTGGTYSTLKVQPAELEDSGVYFCASSPLAGGPERYEQYFGPGTRLTVT.

This chain joins TRBV2 and TRBJ2-7; D is possibly TRBD1 (6 bases). CDR1 and CDR2 (germline): SNHLY, FYNNEI. The CDR3 runs to 12 residues. Trimming stripped 5 bases from V and 3 bases from J, with 8 bases between. Here the CDR3 reads CASSQDSYEQYF. The CDR3 region has the DNA TGTGCCAGCAGTCAGGACAGCTACGAGCAGTACTTC.

V usage is TRBV4-2 and J usage is TRBJ2-1; 8 bases match TRBD2. Trimming took 0 bases from V and 12 from J; bases not matched to a gene: 4. The CDR3 covers 13 residues. Germline V gives CDR1 LGHNA, CDR2 YNFKEQ. The CDR3 DNA is TGTGCCAGCAGCCAAGAAAGGGCGGGAGGGCAGTTCTTC. Its protein is CASSQERAGGQFF.

The chain combines TRBV5-1 with TRBJ2-5, with D possibly matching TRBD1 (5 bases). CDR3 length: 13 amino acids. Germline CDR1 is SGHRS and CDR2 is YFSETQ. The V and J ends lost 0 bases and 7 bases respectively, with 10 bases between them. The CDR3 coding sequence is TGCGCCAGCAGCTTGGAGCAGGGTGGGACCCAGTACTTC. Translating it yields CASSLEQGGTQYF.

The rearrangement links TRBV7-9 to TRBJ2-3; 10 bases match TRBD2. The CDR3 is 15 amino acids. V lost 5 bases and J lost 1; bases outside the gene matches: 3. CDR1 is SEHNR and CDR2 is FQNEAQ in the germline V gene (reference sequence). Written as DNA, the CDR3 is TGTGCCAGCAGCCTCGGGACTAGCGGCACAGATACGCAGTATTTT. Residues: CASSLGTSGTDTQYF.

This rearrangement joins TRBV20-1 to TRBJ2-7; TRBD2 agrees at 10 bases. Germline CDR1 and CDR2: DFQATT and SNEGSKA (reference sequence). CDR3 size: 14 residues. V trimming: 3 bases; J trimming: 5 bases; junction bases outside the gene matches: 7. Here the CDR3 DNA reads TGCAGTGCTAGTTGGACTAGCGGAGGGAACGAGCAGTACTTC. This codes for CSASWTSGGNEQYF.

The chain is built from TRBV5-3 and TRBJ1-5; 7 bases are shared with TRBD1. TRBV5-3 is an ORF, and what it does is uncertain. The CDR3 extends over 14 amino acids. V lost 4 bases and J lost 1; bases outside the gene matches: 2. CDR3 nucleotides: TGTGCCAGAAGCGAGACAGGGAGCAATCAGCCCCAGCATTTT. Its protein product is CARSETGSNQPQHF.

The CDR3 bases are TGTGCCAGCAGTGAGAAGCAGGGGGCCAAAAACATTCAGTACTTC. Protein sequence: CASSEKQGAKNIQYF. This chain uses TRBV2 with TRBJ2-4, with a weak D call TRBD1 (6 bases). Germline CDR1 reads SNHLY; CDR2 reads FYNNEI. The CDR3 runs to 15 residues. V was shortened by 3 bases and J by 1 base, with 10 bases between the two germline ends. The full variable domain, completed using reference TRBV2 and TRBJ2-4, is EPEVTQTPSHQVTQMGQEVILRCVPISNHLYFYWYRQILGQKVEFLVSFYNNEISEKSEIFDDQFSVERPDGSNFTLKIRSTKLEDSAMYFCASSEKQGAKNIQYFGAGTRLSVL.

This chain uses TRBV3-1 (or the pseudogene TRBV3-2) with TRBJ2-7; a possible D gene is TRBD1 (6 bases). V was trimmed by 6 bases and J by 2 bases, leaving 11 bases between them. The V gene's germline CDR1 is LGHDT and CDR2 YNNKEL (reference sequence). The CDR3 spans 13 residues. The CDR3 region is CASRRQGPYEQYF. In DNA, the CDR3 is TGTGCCAGCAGGCGGCAGGGGCCCTACGAGCAGTACTTC.

A few counts support this clone. V and J are TRBV5-1 and TRBJ1-3, with D possibly matching TRBD1 (6 bases). The germline V gene encodes CDR1 SGHRS and CDR2 YFSETQ. V was clipped by 3 bases and J by 0 bases, with 13 bases between them. The CDR3 sequence is 16 residues long. CDR3 region: CASSSGHPSSGNTIYF. In DNA, the CDR3 is TGCGCCAGCAGCTCGGGACACCCCAGCTCTGGAAACACCATATATTTT.

The chain links TRBV28 to TRBJ2-5; the match to TRBD2 covers 12 bases. V gave up 5 bases and J gave up 2 bases; unmatched junction bases: 9. The germline gives CDR1 MDHEN, CDR2 SYDVKM. The CDR3 spans 17 residues. This chain's CDR3 is CASSLDGLAGSQETQYF. The CDR3 DNA is TGTGCCAGCAGTCTAGATGGACTAGCGGGAAGTCAAGAGACCCAGTACTTC.

J is TRBJ1-2 and V is TRBV28; D is perhaps TRBD1 (6 bases). The CDR3 runs 16 residues. V lost 6 bases and J lost 6, with 23 bases in between. Germline CDR1 is MDHEN and CDR2 is SYDVKM. CDR3 sequence: CASSQPRGARGHGYTF. The CDR3 coding sequence is TGTGCCAGCAGCCAACCTCGGGGGGCGCGGGGACATGGCTACACCTTC.

This chain connects TRBV27 to TRBJ1-3, with unresolved D. The CDR3 extends over 16 amino acids. Per germline, CDR1 MNHEY and CDR2 SMNVEV (reference sequence). Trimming took off 5 bases at V and 4 bases at J, with 18 bases between the two ends. CDR3 region: CASSLMGPGKGNTIYF. Written as DNA, the CDR3 is TGTGCCAGCAGTCTCATGGGTCCGGGGAAGGGAAACACCATATATTTT.

This rearrangement joins TRBV6-5 to TRBJ2-6; a weak D match, TRBD2 (5 bases). CDR3 length: 16 residues. Trimming left V 4 bases short and J 1 base short, with 11 bases between. From germline, CDR1 is MNHEY and CDR2 SVGAGI. The DNA of the CDR3 is TGTGCCAGCAGTTCCCCGAGCGGATCTGGGGCCAACGTCCTGACTTTC. Its protein product is CASSSPSGSGANVLTF.

The chain recombines TRBV29-1 with TRBJ2-7; TRBD1 aligns across 9 bases. Germline V gene lookup returns CDR1 SQVTM and CDR2 ANQGSEA. The CDR3 runs 13 residues. V lost 8 bases to trimming and J lost 7 bases; unmatched junction nucleotides: 12. CDR3 bases: TGCAGCTTCTCCGGGACAGGGCCAGGTGAGCAGTACTTC. Amino acids: CSFSGTGPGEQYF.

The CDR3 DNA reads as TGTGCCAGCAGCTTCGGGACAGGGCTCTACGAGCAGTACTTC. Encoded protein: CASSFGTGLYEQYF. The rearrangement links TRBV7-9 to TRBJ2-7, with 9 bases that match TRBD1. Per germline, CDR1 SEHNR and CDR2 FQNEAQ (reference sequence). There are 14 residues in the CDR3. The V segment lost 3 bases and the J segment 3 bases; nucleotides outside the gene matches: 3.

V gene TRBV6-5 combines with J gene TRBJ1-4, with 9 bases aligning to TRBD1. CDR3 length: 16 amino acids. With V trimmed by 4 bases and J by 6 bases, 9 bases remained unmatched. CDR1 is MNHEY and CDR2 is SVGAGI in the germline V gene. CDR3 loop: CASSFSPDRGDEKLFF. CDR3 DNA sequence: TGTGCCAGCAGTTTTTCCCCGGACAGGGGAGATGAAAAACTGTTTTTT.